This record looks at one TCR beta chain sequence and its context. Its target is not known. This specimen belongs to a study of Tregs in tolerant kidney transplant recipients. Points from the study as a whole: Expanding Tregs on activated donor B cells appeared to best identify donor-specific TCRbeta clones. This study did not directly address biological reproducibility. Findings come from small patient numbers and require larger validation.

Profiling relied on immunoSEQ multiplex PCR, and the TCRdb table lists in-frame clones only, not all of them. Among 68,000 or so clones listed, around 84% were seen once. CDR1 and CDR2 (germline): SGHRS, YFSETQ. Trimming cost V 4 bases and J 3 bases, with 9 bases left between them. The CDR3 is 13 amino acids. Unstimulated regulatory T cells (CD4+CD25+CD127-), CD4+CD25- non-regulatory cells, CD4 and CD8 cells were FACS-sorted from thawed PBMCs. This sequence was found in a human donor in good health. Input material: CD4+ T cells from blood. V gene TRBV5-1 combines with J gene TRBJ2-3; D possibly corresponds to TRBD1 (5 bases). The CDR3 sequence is CASSLDRTDTQYF. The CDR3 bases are TGCGCCAGCAGCCTAGACAGAACAGATACGCAGTATTTT.